The source of this T cell receptor beta chain is a study of blood T cell repertoires in COVID-19. For the study at large: Acute-phase and convalescent COVID-19 samples originated in the United States, Italy and Spain. In each case, the material was cDNA or gDNA derived from T cells, B-cell-depleted T cells, or PBMCs.

This CDR3 comprises 14 residues. V was trimmed by 0 bases and J by 3 bases, leaving 8 bases between them. The germline gives CDR1 SGHAT, CDR2 FQNNGV. Source study methods: Reference gene primers were amplified, and this amplification served to estimate nucleated cell counts. TCRdb's table, derived via immunoSEQ multiplex PCR, lists solely in-frame clones and lacks some. That table gives V, J and clone size, and the DNA gave D and trimming. The sample includes under 250,000 clones, 80% to 85% of them seen just once. The rearrangement links TRBV11-2 to TRBJ1-2, with D unresolved. This TCR was sampled from a woman aged 55-69 years with acute or convalescent COVID-19. The sequencing sample was made of peripheral blood. The CDR3 DNA reads as TGTGCCAGCAGCTTAGAGGTAGCCCACTATGGCTACACCTTC. Residues: CASSLEVAHYGYTF.